These 23 T cell receptor beta chains were sequenced from one sample in a study of T cells after yellow fever vaccination. TCRdb fed the 5' RACE reads into MiXCR, producing one record per CDR3 protein. The repertoire holds about 630,000 distinct CDR3 sequences, with approximately 13% as singletons. The sequenced sample was PBMCs, obtained on the day of the yellow fever booster vaccination. Receptor source: a man aged 25-40 years who received the YFV17D yellow fever vaccine.

The sample holds many counts of this clonotype. The J gene is TRBJ2-3, the V gene TRBV29-1; D is perhaps TRBD1 (5 bases). This CDR3 has 13 residues. CDR1 and CDR2 from the germline V gene are SQVTM and ANQGSEA. The V gene lost 6 bases and the J gene lost 6 bases, with 16 bases spanning the gap. In DNA form, the CDR3 reads TGCAGCGTGCAAATCGAAGCAGGGGATACGCAGTATTTT. This encodes CSVQIEAGDTQYF.

This clonotype was recorded a few times. This chain joins TRBV5-1 and TRBJ2-1, with D perhaps assigned TRBD1 or TRBD2 (5 bases each). CDR1 is SGHRS, CDR2 YFSETQ, per germline. V was trimmed by 0 bases and J by 4 bases, leaving 26 bases between them. The CDR3 has 20 amino acids. The CDR3 region is CASSLGLFMVEVSGYNEQFF. The CDR3 DNA follows: TGCGCCAGCAGCTTGGGACTATTTATGGTTGAAGTTTCAGGGTACAATGAGCAGTTCTTC.

The CDR3 protein is CASSTRGGGSYEQYF. The DNA for the CDR3 is TGTGCCAGCAGCACCCGGGGTGGGGGCTCCTACGAGCAGTACTTC. The chain employs TRBV21-1 and TRBJ2-7; the D call of TRBD1 is as the table states it, not checked on the DNA. TRBV21-1 is an annotated pseudogene. The CDR3 loop spans 15 amino acids.

This clonotype was detected only a few times. The rearrangement uses TRBV5-5 and TRBJ2-4; 7 positions agree with TRBD1. Trimming took 2 bases from V and 13 from J; bases not matched to a gene: 6. The CDR3 consists of 12 residues. Germline V gene lookup returns CDR1 SGHKS and CDR2 YYEKEE (reference sequence). The CDR3 nucleotides read TGTGCCAGCAGCTTCACCGGACAGGTGCAGTACTTC. It translates to CASSFTGQVQYF.

The V gene is TRBV5-6, the J gene TRBJ1-6; D is perhaps TRBD1 (6 bases). V lost 5 bases, J lost 10 bases, and 10 bases lay in between. This CDR3 spans 12 amino acids. CDR1 is SGHDT and CDR2 is YYEEEE in the germline V gene. This CDR3 reads CASSTGFSPLHF. CDR3 DNA: TGTGCCAGCAGTACAGGGTTCTCACCCCTCCACTTT.

This chain joins TRBV28 and TRBJ2-1, with 9 positions matching TRBD1. The CDR3 has 15 residues. Germline CDR1 and CDR2: MDHEN and SYDVKM. V gave up 6 bases and J gave up 13 bases; unmatched junction bases: 16. The chain's CDR3 is CASSSTGGELVRQFF. The CDR3 coding sequence is TGTGCCAGCAGCTCAACAGGGGGCGAGCTTGTCAGACAGTTCTTC.

The chain links TRBV15 to TRBJ2-7, with D perhaps TRBD2 (5 bases). The CDR3 has 13 amino acids. Trimming took 5 bases from V and 7 from J, leaving 15 bases between them. CDR1 and CDR2 (germline): LNHNV, YYDKDF (reference sequence). CDR3 bases: TGTGCCACCAGCTTCGGGAAGGTGGGTGAGCAGTACTTC. Its protein is CATSFGKVGEQYF. Full variable domain (remainder filled in from reference TRBV15 and TRBJ2-7): DAMVIQNPRYQVTQFGKPVTLSCSQTLNHNVMYWYQQKSSQAPKLLFHYYDKDFNNEADTPDNFQSRRPNTSFCFLDIRSPGLGDTAMYLCATSFGKVGEQYFGPGTRLTVT.

The CDR3 loop is CASSAPGTSGRRYEQYF. As DNA, the CDR3 is TGTGCCAGCAGCGCTCCCGGGACTAGCGGGAGAAGGTACGAGCAGTACTTC. This sequence joins TRBV7-9 and TRBJ2-7, with 14 bases aligning to TRBD2. The CDR3 runs 17 residues. J was trimmed by 4 bases and V by 5 bases; bases with no gene match: 10. In germline, CDR1 is SEHNR, CDR2 FQNEAQ (reference sequence).

In its sample, this clonotype was seen many times. This chain links TRBV11-2 with TRBJ2-2; TRBD2 matches 12 bases. Germline CDR1 is SGHAT and CDR2 is FQNNGV. V shed 5 bases and J 5 bases; nucleotides not matched to a gene: 3. The CDR3 covers 15 residues. CDR3 bases: TGTGCCAGCAGCCCTAGCGGGAGGGGAACCGGGGAGCTGTTTTTT. Its protein is CASSPSGRGTGELFF.

V gene TRBV11-2 combines with J gene TRBJ2-5; D perhaps matches TRBD1 (6 bases). Trimming removed 5 bases from V and 5 bases from J, with 21 bases in between. Germline V gene sequence: CDR1 SGHAT, CDR2 FQNNGV. This CDR3 is 16 amino acids long. The CDR3 region is CASSLLTGFGGETQYF. DNA of the CDR3: TGTGCCAGCAGCCTACTCACAGGGTTCGGTGGGGAGACCCAGTACTTC.

The V call is TRBV7-9, the J call TRBJ2-3; tentative D call: TRBD1 (6 bases). V was clipped by 5 bases and J by 2 bases, with 14 bases between them. Germline values: CDR1 SEHNR, CDR2 FQNEAQ (reference sequence). The CDR3 runs to 15 residues. The CDR3 DNA sequence: TGTGCCAGCAGCCCAGGGGACGGGTCCACAGATACGCAGTATTTT. Translation gives CASSPGDGSTDTQYF. Full variable domain (rest looked up from reference TRBV7-9 and TRBJ2-3): DTGVSQNPRHKITKRGQNVTFRCDPISEHNRLYWYRQTLGQGPEFLTYFQNEAQLEKSRLLSDRFSAERPKGSFSTLEIQRTEQGDSAMYLCASSPGDGSTDTQYFGPGTRLTVL.

This clonotype occurred a few times. CDR3 DNA: TGTGCCAGCAGTTTAGGTGGAATTACCTACGAGCAGTACTTC. Its protein product is CASSLGGITYEQYF. The chain joins TRBV12-3 or TRBV12-4 to TRBJ2-7; D is unclear. V gave up 1 base and J gave up 2 bases, with 9 bases separating them. The CDR3 length is 14 residues.

In its sample, this clonotype was seen a few times. V is TRBV12-3 or TRBV12-4 and J is TRBJ1-2; 7 bases line up with TRBD1. V shed 3 bases, J shed 5 bases, and the junction held 6 bases outside the gene matches. The CDR3 sequence is 14 residues long. The chain's CDR3 is CASSLGDRIYGYTF. DNA for the CDR3: TGTGCCAGCAGTTTGGGGGACAGAATTTATGGCTACACCTTC.

There are a few counts of this clonotype. The chain carries TRBV11-2 and TRBJ2-4; 8 bases are shared with TRBD2. The CDR3 has 18 amino acids. V gave up 7 bases and J gave up 8 bases; unmatched junction bases: 22. CDR1 is SGHAT and CDR2 is FQNNGV in the germline V gene. The CDR3 nucleotides read TGTGCCAGCACCCCCAATGAGGTTAGCGGGACCCTCGGGGACATTCAGTACTTC. The encoded protein is CASTPNEVSGTLGDIQYF.

Regarding this clonotype: The conserved phenylalanine or tryptophan is not found at the CDR3 terminus, so this likely reflects a read error. This chain uses TRBV6-5 with TRBJ1-5; D gene unclear. V lost 0 bases to trimming and J lost 4 bases, with 10 bases between them. The germline V gene encodes CDR1 MNHEY and CDR2 SVGAGI. The CDR3 consists of 15 residues. CDR3 coding DNA: TGTGCCAGCAGTTACTCGAAATCGGGGAATCAGCCCCAGCATCTT. This codes for CASSYSKSGNQPQHL.

The chain couples TRBV10-2 to TRBJ2-7; 12 nucleotides match TRBD2. The CDR3 length is 14 residues. Per the germline V gene, CDR1 is WSHSY and CDR2 is SAAADI. V was pared by 5 bases and J by 6 bases, with 5 bases of the junction left unmatched. This CDR3 is CASSTTSGSREQYF. In DNA form, the CDR3 reads TGCGCCAGCAGTACGACTAGCGGGAGTCGCGAGCAGTACTTC.

In this sample, this clonotype turned up a few times. This chain joins TRBV6-6 and TRBJ1-5; no clear D. The CDR3 is 12 amino acids. CDR1 is MNHNY and CDR2 is SVGAGI in the germline V gene (reference sequence). The CDR3 spells CASDVWDQPQHF. CDR3 nucleotides: TGTGCTTCAGATGTGTGGGATCAGCCCCAGCATTTT.

The chain uses TRBV5-1 and TRBJ1-2, with D possibly being TRBD1 (6 bases). Germline CDR1 and CDR2: SGHRS and YFSETQ. The CDR3 is made up of 14 amino acids. The ends were cut back, 4 bases at V and 6 bases at J, with 16 bases in the middle. The CDR3 protein is CASSEDSPANGYTF. CDR3 coding DNA: TGCGCCAGCAGCGAGGACAGTCCTGCGAATGGCTACACCTTC.

This clonotype was counted a few times. The chain recombines TRBV6-6 with TRBJ2-7; no clear D. Deletions cut 4 bases from V and 7 bases from J, with 14 bases between. Germline-derived CDR1 and CDR2 are MNHNY and SVGAGI (reference sequence). This CDR3 is 13 amino acids long. The CDR3 sequence is CASSLHAEREQYF. In DNA, the CDR3 is TGTGCCAGCAGTTTACACGCTGAACGGGAGCAGTACTTC.

V gene TRBV29-1 combines with J gene TRBJ2-7; D possibly uses TRBD1 or TRBD2 (5 bases each). Germline V gene data show CDR1 as SQVTM and CDR2 as ANQGSEA. Trimming took off 5 bases at V and 6 bases at J, with 17 bases between the two ends. This CDR3 region has 13 residues. The CDR3 loop is CSVISGPSAEQYF. CDR3 coding DNA: TGCAGCGTTATCTCGGGGCCCTCCGCCGAGCAGTACTTC.

This clonotype was counted between two and nine times. The chain combines TRBV7-3 with TRBJ2-3; 10 bases are shared with TRBD2. V gave up 5 bases and J gave up 2 bases; unmatched junction bases: 7. The CDR3 covers 16 residues. Germline V gene lookup returns CDR1 SGHTA and CDR2 FQGTGA. CDR3 nucleotide sequence: TGTGCCAGCAGCCCAGCCGGACTAGCGGCCACAGATACGCAGTATTTT. Amino acid sequence: CASSPAGLAATDTQYF.

CDR3: CASSVSTSGSGREQFF. The CDR3 DNA reads TGTGCCAGCAGCGTCTCGACTAGCGGGAGTGGTCGAGAGCAGTTCTTC. This chain links TRBV9 with TRBJ2-1, with 12 bases matching TRBD2. CDR1 and CDR2 (germline): SGDLS, YYNGEE. The trim removed 2 bases at V and 10 bases at J, leaving 10 bases unmatched. CDR3 length: 16 residues. Full variable domain (outside the CDR3, taken from reference TRBV9 and TRBJ2-1): DSGVTQTPKHLITATGQRVTLRCSPRSGDLSVYWYQQSLDQGLQFLIQYYNGEERAKGNILERFSAQQFPDLHSELNLSSLELGDSALYFCASSVSTSGSGREQFFGPGTRLTVL.

Turning to this clonotype: One end of the junction varies from germline; a read error may be responsible. The V call is TRBV24-1, the J call TRBJ2-1; D unclear. The CDR3 is 14 residues long. CDR1 is KGHDR, CDR2 SFDVKD, per germline. The CDR3 DNA reads TGTACCACCAGTGACCCCGGCGGTTACAATGAGCAGTTCTTC. Its protein product is CTTSDPGGYNEQFF.